This is a list of T cell receptor beta chains from one sample in a study of blood T cell repertoires in COVID-19. Sequenced by immunoSEQ multiplex PCR; TCRdb stores in-frame clones only, minus some. The table has 68,000 or so clones, about 90% seen once. Specimen: peripheral blood. The source is a man aged 45 to 65 with COVID-19, enrolled during active disease. The CDR3 runs from the conserved cysteine through the conserved F or W. D genes are given only for firm matches. Expanded clones get a size class; other rows say once, few or many, or leave the size out.

abundance,v_gene,j_gene,d_gene,CDR3aa,CDR3nt
once,TRBV2,TRBJ2-6,NA,CASSLKGSGANVLTF,TGTGCCAGCAGCTTAAAGGGGTCTGGGGCCAACGTCCTGACTTTC
once,TRBV21-1,TRBJ2-3,NA,CASSTGTVSDTQYF,TGTGCCAGCAGCACGGGGACAGTATCAGATACGCAGTATTTT
once,TRBV19,TRBJ1-1,TRBD1,CASSVQGGVGTEAFF,TGTGCCAGTAGTGTACAGGGGGGTGTTGGTACTGAAGCTTTCTTT
NA,TRBV7-9,TRBJ1-1,NA,CASSQPEQINTEAFF,TGTGCCAGCAGCCAACCTGAACAGATCAACACTGAAGCTTTCTTT
NA,TRBV19,TRBJ2-7,NA,CASKKVGGSSYEQYF,TGTGCCAGTAAAAAGGTGGGAGGTTCCTCCTACGAGCAGTACTTC
NA,TRBV19,TRBJ2-5,NA,CASSIGQAQETQYF,TGTGCCAGTAGTATCGGTCAGGCGCAAGAGACCCAGTACTTC
NA,TRBV28,TRBJ2-1,NA,CASSFLWSNEQFF,TGTGCCAGCAGTTTTCTCTGGAGTAATGAGCAGTTCTTC
once,TRBV6-5,TRBJ2-5,TRBD1,CASSYGTGGETQYF,TGTGCCAGCAGTTACGGGACAGGGGGAGAGACCCAGTACTTC
NA,TRBV3-1/TRBV3-2,TRBJ2-7,NA,CASSQLNYHEERVYEQYF,TGTGCCAGCAGCCAACTCAACTACCACGAGGAGAGAGTTTACGAGCAGTACTTC
NA,TRBV30,TRBJ1-4,NA,CAWSAVLNEKLFF,TGTGCCTGGAGTGCGGTCCTCAATGAAAAACTGTTTTTT
NA,TRBV7-9,TRBJ1-1,NA,CASSLDPEGNTEAFF,TGTGCCAGCAGCTTAGACCCCGAGGGAAACACTGAAGCTTTCTTT
NA,TRBV7-5,TRBJ1-5,NA,CVPHCRGLGNQPQHF,TGTGTCCCACATTGTCGGGGTCTGGGCAATCAGCCCCAGCATTTT
NA,TRBV6-2/TRBV6-3,TRBJ2-3,TRBD2,CASSYSMGGRSSTDTQYF,TGTGCCAGCAGTTACTCGATGGGCGGGAGAAGTAGCACAGATACGCAGTATTTT
NA,TRBV11-2,TRBJ2-3,NA,CASSPRTSRSTDTQYF,TGTGCCAGCAGCCCACGGACAAGCCGTAGCACAGATACGCAGTATTTT
NA,TRBV6-5,TRBJ2-1,NA,CASTLLTAAVEQFF,TGTGCCAGCACTCTTTTGACAGCCGCGGTTGAGCAGTTCTTC
NA,TRBV9,TRBJ2-3,NA,CASSVQGTPDTQYF,TGTGCCAGCAGCGTGCAGGGAACGCCAGATACGCAGTATTTT
NA,TRBV7-2,TRBJ2-2,NA,CASSPAGQGAVSGELFF,TGTGCCAGCAGCCCAGCGGGGCAGGGGGCAGTGTCCGGGGAGCTGTTTTTT
NA,TRBV12-3/TRBV12-4,TRBJ2-1,NA,CASSPGNEQFF,TGTGCCAGCAGTCCAGGCAATGAGCAGTTCTTC
NA,TRBV27,TRBJ2-3,TRBD1,CASSSTHRGINTDTQYF,TGTGCCAGCAGTTCCACCCACAGGGGGATCAACACAGATACGCAGTATTTT
NA,TRBV7-9,TRBJ1-4,TRBD1,CASSLGQGATTMGEKLFF,TGTGCCAGCAGCTTAGGACAGGGGGCCACAACTATGGGTGAAAAACTGTTTTTT
NA,TRBV11-3,TRBJ2-2,NA,CASSPDRGGDTGELFF,TGTGCCAGCAGCCCCGACAGGGGAGGGGACACCGGGGAGCTGTTTTTT
once,TRBV7-9,TRBJ2-7,NA,CASSLQIEQYF,TGTGCCAGCAGCCTCCAGATCGAGCAGTACTTC
NA,TRBV19,TRBJ2-7,TRBD1,CASSIGPGQSYEQYF,TGTGCCAGTAGTATAGGTCCGGGACAGTCCTACGAGCAGTACTTC
NA,TRBV4-2,TRBJ1-2,NA,CASSQGRQILF,TGTGCCAGCAGCCAGGGGCGACAGATCCTCTTC
once,TRBV25-1,TRBJ2-7,TRBD2,CASSEYRSSGSGEQYF,TGTGCCAGCAGTGAATATAGGTCTAGCGGGAGTGGCGAGCAGTACTTC
NA,TRBV24-1,TRBJ2-1,TRBD1,CATSDPTGGSYNEQFF,TGTGCCACCAGTGACCCTACAGGGGGCTCCTACAATGAGCAGTTCTTC
NA,TRBV2,TRBJ1-2,NA,CASRQDSSYGYTF,TGTGCCAGCCGGCAGGACAGCTCCTATGGCTACACCTTC
NA,TRBV5-8,TRBJ1-1,NA,CASSLDRNWDTEAFF,TGTGCCAGCAGCCTAGACAGAAATTGGGACACTGAAGCTTTCTTT
once,TRBV7-9,TRBJ2-7,NA,CASSPLPGGSRSYEQYF,TGTGCCAGCAGCCCCCTCCCGGGGGGCAGCCGAAGCTACGAGCAGTACTTC
NA,TRBV7-2,TRBJ2-3,NA,CAIGESGTDTQYF,TGTGCCATCGGGGAGTCGGGCACAGATACGCAGTATTTT
NA,TRBV6-5,TRBJ1-2,TRBD1,CASSRSGTEYGYTF,TGTGCCAGCAGTAGGTCCGGGACAGAATATGGCTACACCTTC
NA,TRBV28,TRBJ1-1,NA,CASSLGARATEAFF,TGTGCCAGCAGTTTGGGGGCGCGAGCCACTGAAGCTTTCTTT
NA,TRBV11-2,TRBJ2-3,NA,CASSRLRGRRRTDTQYF,TGTGCCAGCAGCCGCCTAAGAGGGAGGAGACGCACAGATACGCAGTATTTT
NA,TRBV4-2,TRBJ1-5,NA,CASSQEAFSNQPQHF,TGTGCCAGCAGCCAAGAGGCATTTAGCAATCAGCCCCAGCATTTT
NA,TRBV5-1,TRBJ1-1,NA,CASSVATANTEAFF,TGCGCCAGCAGCGTGGCTACAGCGAACACTGAAGCTTTCTTT
few,TRBV4-1,TRBJ2-2,NA,CASSQGSVTGELFF,TGCGCCAGCAGCCAAGGAAGCGTAACCGGGGAGCTGTTTTTT
NA,TRBV2,TRBJ1-1,NA,CASSTGWNTEAFF,TGTGCCAGCAGTACAGGGTGGAACACTGAAGCTTTCTTT
NA,TRBV4-1,TRBJ2-1,NA,CASSQVVLGANEQFF,TGCGCCAGCAGCCAAGTGGTTTTGGGGGCCAATGAGCAGTTCTTC
NA,TRBV10-1,TRBJ2-1,NA,CASSGTTRHFNEQFF,TGCGCCAGCAGTGGTACGACTAGGCACTTCAATGAGCAGTTCTTC
NA,TRBV19,TRBJ1-5,NA,CASSPPQRGGEDQPQHF,TGTGCCAGTAGTCCACCGCAAAGAGGGGGAGAGGATCAGCCCCAGCATTTT
once,TRBV7-9,TRBJ2-3,NA,CASRPRVDSYTDTQYF,TGTGCCAGCAGACCACGGGTCGACTCCTACACAGATACGCAGTATTTT
NA,TRBV18,TRBJ1-1,NA,CASSPRSGETAFF,TGTGCCAGCTCACCACGTAGTGGGGAGACGGCTTTCTTT
NA,TRBV28,TRBJ1-4,TRBD1,CASRPSRDRAPTANEKLFF,TGTGCCAGCAGACCCTCCCGAGACAGGGCCCCGACAGCTAATGAAAAACTGTTTTTT
once,TRBV11-2,TRBJ1-6,NA,CASSLEIGGGNSPLHF,TGTGCCAGCAGCTTAGAAATCGGGGGAGGTAATTCACCCCTCCACTTT
NA,TRBV12-5,TRBJ1-1,NA,CASGFRALHTEAFF,TGTGCTAGTGGTTTCAGGGCTTTACACACTGAAGCTTTCTTT
NA,TRBV6-2/TRBV6-3,TRBJ1-2,TRBD1,CASSLSPDRVDYGYTF,TGTGCCAGCAGCTTAAGTCCGGACAGGGTGGACTATGGCTACACCTTC
NA,TRBV30,TRBJ1-2,TRBD1,CAWSPDRVYGYTF,TGTGCCTGGAGTCCCGACAGGGTATACGGCTACACCTTC
NA,TRBV5-6,TRBJ2-7,TRBD1,CASSLFDRESSYEQYF,TGTGCCAGCAGCTTGTTCGACAGGGAAAGCTCCTACGAGCAGTACTTC
NA,TRBV4-2,TRBJ1-2,NA,CASSQASGMDYGYTF,TGTGCCAGCAGCCAAGCCTCAGGTATGGACTATGGCTACACCTTC
once,TRBV19,TRBJ2-2,TRBD2,CASRGLAGWTGELFF,TGTGCCAGTAGGGGACTAGCGGGATGGACCGGGGAGCTGTTTTTT
NA,TRBV29-1,TRBJ2-1,TRBD2,CSVVPGLAHEQFF,TGCAGCGTTGTGCCGGGACTAGCTCATGAGCAGTTCTTC
NA,TRBV25-1,TRBJ2-2,NA,CASSEIGHPTGELFF,TGTGCCAGCAGTGAAATTGGGCATCCCACCGGGGAGCTGTTTTTT
once,TRBV4-3,TRBJ2-5,TRBD1,CASSQDWDRGRGTQYF,TGCGCCAGCAGCCAAGATTGGGACAGGGGGCGTGGGACCCAGTACTTC
NA,TRBV5-4,TRBJ2-1,NA,CASSLWAFGYNEQFF,TGTGCCAGCAGCTTGTGGGCGTTTGGGTACAATGAGCAGTTCTTC
NA,TRBV7-3,TRBJ1-1,TRBD1,CASSSTGGLNTEAFF,TGTGCCAGCAGCTCAACAGGGGGTCTGAACACTGAAGCTTTCTTT